The 30 T cell receptor beta chains listed next were all sequenced from one sample in a study of blood T cells in healthy people across ages. A second PCR, run for about 7 to 11 cycles, used a sample-barcoded 5' primer plus a J-beta primer mix. Via MiXCR, TCRdb re-called the 5' RACE reads, giving one row per CDR3 protein. The profile shows some 1.1 million distinct CDR3 sequences, under 40% of them singletons. The sequenced sample was blood. These receptor sequences come from a man between 18 and 29 years old in good health.

The chain recombines TRBV5-6 with TRBJ2-1; D perhaps matches TRBD1 (6 bases). TRBJ2-7 explains the end of the DNA better; the J call may be wrong. Germline V gene sequence: CDR1 SGHDT, CDR2 YYEEEE. The CDR3 totals 17 residues. This chain's CDR3 is CASSPLIGGQSYNEQYF. CDR3 nucleotide sequence: TGTGCCAGCAGCCCTCTAATTGGAGGACAGTCCTACAATGAGCAGTACTTC.

This chain links TRBV20-1 with TRBJ1-5; 7 positions match TRBD1. The CDR3 runs 14 residues. The V gene's germline CDR1 is DFQATT and CDR2 SNEGSKA (reference sequence). V lost 5 bases and J lost 3; bases outside the gene matches: 7. This CDR3 reads CSAGGGAVNQPQHF. The CDR3 DNA reads as TGCAGTGCTGGAGGGGGCGCAGTCAATCAGCCCCAGCATTTT.

In its sample, this clonotype was seen many times. The chain combines TRBV4-1 with TRBJ1-2; 7 bases align to TRBD1. Germline V gene sequence: CDR1 MGHRA, CDR2 YSYEKL. Trimming took 4 bases from V and 0 from J; bases not matched to a gene: 5. The CDR3 is 15 residues long. CDR3 loop: CASSLRTGANYGYTF. The CDR3 DNA sequence: TGCGCCAGCAGCCTACGGACAGGAGCTAACTATGGCTACACCTTC.

The chain links TRBV6-5 to TRBJ1-1, with no clear D. Germline V gene sequence: CDR1 MNHEY, CDR2 SVGAGI. Deletions cut 4 bases from V and 7 bases from J, with 13 bases between. This CDR3 is built from 13 residues. The CDR3 nucleotides are TGTGCCAGCAGTTCGGACGGAGATGGTGAAGCTTTCTTT. Its protein product is CASSSDGDGEAFF.

The chain joins TRBV20-1 to TRBJ2-1; D remains ambiguous. This CDR3 is 13 amino acids long. CDR1 and CDR2 (germline): DFQATT, SNEGSKA (reference sequence). Trimming pared 3 bases from V and 5 bases from J, leaving 11 bases between. The CDR3 reads CSASPPGHNEQFF. For the CDR3, the DNA is TGCAGTGCTAGCCCGCCAGGTCACAATGAGCAGTTCTTC.

This clonotype was seen a few times. The chain carries TRBV20-1 and TRBJ2-1; the D gene is possibly TRBD2 (5 bases). The CDR3 has 11 amino acids. The germline V and J ends were trimmed by 6 bases and 8 bases, with 11 bases remaining between them. Germline V lookup: CDR1 DFQATT, CDR2 SNEGSKA (reference sequence). CDR3 sequence reads: CSALTGDEQFF. Written as DNA, the CDR3 is TGCAGTGCCCTGACCGGGGATGAGCAGTTCTTC.

The rearrangement uses TRBV7-2 and TRBJ2-5; TRBD1 agrees at 9 bases. The CDR3 is 14 amino acids. Germline V CDR1 and CDR2: SGHTA, FQGNSA. V lost 2 bases to trimming and J lost 9 bases; unmatched junction nucleotides: 7. The CDR3 reads CASSLTTGGESQYF. The CDR3 coding sequence is TGTGCCAGCAGCTTAACTACAGGGGGCGAGTCCCAGTACTTC.

There are a few counts of this clonotype. V is TRBV20-1 and J is TRBJ2-7; tentative D call: TRBD1 (5 bases). Deletions cut 1 base from V and 0 bases from J, with 10 bases between. The length of the CDR3 is 14 residues. CDR1 and CDR2 from the germline V gene are DFQATT and SNEGSKA (reference sequence). The CDR3 DNA reads TGCAGTGCTAGAGTGACAGCTAACTCCTACGAGCAGTACTTC. Translation gives CSARVTANSYEQYF.

This clonotype was seen a few times. This rearrangement joins TRBV20-1 to TRBJ1-6; tentative D call: TRBD1 (6 bases). Trimming removed 1 base at V and 7 bases at J, with 11 bases between. The CDR3 sequence is 14 residues long. Germline CDR1 is DFQATT and CDR2 is SNEGSKA (reference sequence). CDR3 DNA: TGCAGTGCTAGAGCCACTCAGGGGAATTCACCCCTCCACTTT. It yields the protein CSARATQGNSPLHF.

The gene calls are TRBV20-1 and TRBJ2-4, with 7 bases that match TRBD2. This CDR3 spans 13 amino acids. After removal of 7 bases from V and 4 bases from J, the junction contained 7 bases not matched to a gene. Germline V CDR1 and CDR2: DFQATT, SNEGSKA (reference sequence). The CDR3 loop is CSVARLAKNIQYF. The CDR3 DNA is TGCAGTGTCGCGAGACTAGCTAAAAACATTCAGTACTTC.

The chain couples TRBV4-2 to TRBJ2-1; D may be TRBD1 or TRBD2 (5 bases each). CDR3 length equals 14 residues. Trimming removed 0 bases at V and 13 bases at J, with 16 bases between. Germline values: CDR1 LGHNA, CDR2 YNFKEQ. The CDR3 DNA reads as TGTGCCAGCAGCCAAGATAAGGGCTTCGGGACCCAGTTCTTC. Amino acid sequence: CASSQDKGFGTQFF.

This clonotype was recorded a few times. The V and J genes are TRBV29-1 and TRBJ2-1; the D gene is possibly TRBD1 (6 bases). The CDR3 runs 13 residues. The germline CDR1 and CDR2 sequences are SQVTM and ANQGSEA. Trimming removed 4 bases from V and 2 bases from J, with 9 bases in between. The DNA of the CDR3 is TGCAGCGTTGGAAAGGGGGCCTACAATGAGCAGTTCTTC. Its translation: CSVGKGAYNEQFF.

This chain connects TRBV12-3 or TRBV12-4 to TRBJ1-1, with 8 bases identical to TRBD1. The CDR3 runs 14 residues. The trim removed 7 bases at V and 5 bases at J, leaving 9 bases unmatched. This chain's CDR3 is CASTPTGVGTEAFF. DNA of the CDR3: TGTGCCAGCACTCCGACAGGGGTGGGGACTGAAGCTTTCTTT.

In the case of this clonotype: One junction end does not reproduce the germline sequence, and a read error may be involved. V gene TRBV16 combines with J gene TRBJ2-3; possibly TRBD1 for D (5 bases). The CDR3 covers 15 residues. Germline V gene sequence: CDR1 KGHSY, CDR2 FQNENV. The DNA for the CDR3 is TGTGCCAGCAGCCCTACGGTGGGCAGGGAAGATATGCAGTATTTT. Translation: CASSPTVGREDMQYF.

The CDR3 bases are TGTGCCAGCAGCAATGCGGGACGGTCTAATGAAAAACTGTTTTTT. This encodes CASSNAGRSNEKLFF. This chain connects TRBV7-2 to TRBJ1-4, with D perhaps matching TRBD1 (5 bases). The CDR3 consists of 15 residues. V lost 5 bases to trimming and J lost 3 bases, with 13 bases between them. CDR1 is SGHTA, CDR2 FQGNSA, per germline. The entire variable domain, with the rest obtained from reference TRBV7-2 and TRBJ1-4, is as follows: GAGVSQSPSNKVTEKGKDVELRCDPISGHTALYWYRQSLGQGLEFLIYFQGNSAPDKSGLPSDRFSAERTGGSVSTLTIQRTQQEDSAVYLCASSNAGRSNEKLFFGSGTQLSVL.

J is TRBJ2-7 and V is TRBV5-5; D may be TRBD1 or TRBD2 (6 bases each). The CDR3 runs 16 residues. V was clipped by 2 bases and J by 7 bases, with 22 bases between them. Looked up from germline, CDR1 is SGHKS and CDR2 is YYEKEE (reference sequence). CDR3 sequence reads: CASSFKGGRPYNEQYF. For the CDR3, the DNA is TGTGCCAGCAGCTTTAAAGGGGGGCGCCCCTACAATGAGCAGTACTTC.

For this clonotype: The germline gene is not matched at one end of the junction; a read error may be the cause. The J gene is TRBJ2-7, the V gene TRBV6-1, with D unresolved. The length of the CDR3 is 14 residues. Per germline, CDR1 MNHNS and CDR2 SASEGT. The CDR3, as DNA: TGTGCCATCAGTGAACGCCCAGGATCCTACGAGCAGTACTTC. Protein product: CAISERPGSYEQYF.

The rearrangement uses TRBV20-1 and TRBJ2-7; 7 bases are shared with TRBD1. Germline V lookup: CDR1 DFQATT, CDR2 SNEGSKA (reference sequence). V shed 0 bases and J 3 bases; nucleotides not matched to a gene: 11. The CDR3 is 16 amino acids. CDR3 protein: CSARDGQAAINYEQYF. CDR3 DNA: TGCAGTGCTAGAGACGGACAGGCAGCCATCAACTACGAGCAGTACTTC.

The chain links TRBV7-2 to TRBJ2-2; either TRBD1 or TRBD2 may fit D (5 bases each). CDR1 is SGHTA, CDR2 FQGNSA, per germline. Trimming removed 0 bases at V and 4 bases at J, with 9 bases between. The CDR3 covers 15 residues. This CDR3 is CASSLAKGRTGELFF. CDR3 bases: TGTGCCAGCAGCTTAGCAAAGGGACGCACCGGGGAGCTGTTTTTT.

This clonotype was counted only a few times. V gene TRBV29-1 combines with J gene TRBJ2-1, with D unclear. V lost 4 bases, J lost 0 bases, and 7 bases lay in between. This CDR3 contains 13 residues. Germline lookup yields CDR1 SQVTM and CDR2 ANQGSEA. The DNA of the CDR3 is TGCAGCGTTGGGTGGAGCTCCTACAATGAGCAGTTCTTC. Translating it yields CSVGWSSYNEQFF.

The chain combines TRBV25-1 with TRBJ1-2; D possibly corresponds to TRBD1 (6 bases). With 5 bases removed from V and 3 bases from J, the gap between germline ends came to 16 bases. Germline V gives CDR1 MGHDK, CDR2 SYGVNS. This CDR3 is built from 15 residues. The CDR3 region has the DNA TGTGCCAGCAGTCGGTTCGGACAGACTGACTATGGCTACACCTTC. Amino acids: CASSRFGQTDYGYTF.

This clonotype turned up a few times. The CDR3 region has the DNA TGTGCCAGCAGGACAACGGGAGGGAGGGATGAAAAACTGTTTTTT. Translated: CASRTTGGRDEKLFF. V and J are TRBV6-5 and TRBJ1-4, with unresolved D. In germline, CDR1 is MNHEY, CDR2 SVGAGI. V shed 6 bases and J shed 6 bases, with 17 bases lying between them. CDR3 length: 15 amino acids.

The chain combines TRBV19 with TRBJ2-5; 11 nucleotides align to TRBD1. The V gene's germline CDR1 is LNHDA and CDR2 SQIVND (reference sequence). The CDR3 is 14 residues long. After removal of 4 bases from V and 7 bases from J, the junction contained 5 bases not matched to a gene. The CDR3 reads CASSTGQGAGTQYF. In DNA, the CDR3 is TGTGCCAGTAGTACCGGACAGGGGGCCGGGACCCAGTACTTC.

The CDR3 protein is CASMGQGAPNTEAFF. CDR3 bases: TGTGCCAGCATGGGACAGGGGGCCCCTAACACTGAAGCTTTCTTT. The gene calls are TRBV2 and TRBJ1-1, with 12 bases that match TRBD1. Germline trimming cut 7 bases from V and 2 bases from J; bases unmatched to any gene: 5. There are 15 residues in the CDR3. Germline V CDR1 and CDR2: SNHLY, FYNNEI. Using reference TRBV2 and TRBJ1-1 for the parts outside the CDR3, the full variable domain is EPEVTQTPSHQVTQMGQEVILRCVPISNHLYFYWYRQILGQKVEFLVSFYNNEISEKSEIFDDQFSVERPDGSNFTLKIRSTKLEDSAMYFCASMGQGAPNTEAFFGQGTRLTVV.

This clonotype was observed a handful of times. The J gene is TRBJ1-1, the V gene TRBV27; possibly TRBD1 for D (5 bases). The CDR3 is 14 amino acids. Looked up from germline, CDR1 is MNHEY and CDR2 is SMNVEV (reference sequence). Trimming took 3 bases from V and 4 from J, leaving 12 bases between them. DNA of the CDR3: TGTGCCAGCAGTTTTTGGGGCGGAGTCACTGAAGCTTTCTTT. Residues: CASSFWGGVTEAFF.

A few counts support this clonotype. This chain uses TRBV11-1 with TRBJ2-2; 13 bases are a match to TRBD2. Trimming took 2 bases from V and 5 from J; bases not matched to a gene: 20. Germline loops: CDR1 SGHAT, CDR2 FQDESV (reference sequence). The CDR3 has 22 amino acids. The CDR3 loop reads CASSLPEKFRGTSGDKTGELFF. For the CDR3, the DNA is TGTGCCAGCAGCTTACCAGAAAAGTTTCGAGGGACTAGCGGGGACAAGACCGGGGAGCTGTTTTTT. Full variable domain (rest looked up from reference TRBV11-1 and TRBJ2-2): EAEVAQSPRYKITEKSQAVAFWCDPISGHATLYWYRQILGQGPELLVQFQDESVVDDSQLPKDRFSAERLKGVDSTLKIQPAELGDSAMYLCASSLPEKFRGTSGDKTGELFFGEGSRLTVL.

Points on this clonotype: Possible read error: a much larger clone is one base away. The rearrangement joins TRBV29-1 to TRBJ1-2, with TRBD1 identical over 7 bases. Germline V gene sequence: CDR1 SQVTM, CDR2 ANQGSEA. CDR3 length: 13 amino acids. Unmatched junction bases numbered 9, after V lost 4 bases and J lost 7 bases. The CDR3 loop reads CSVGQGVNGGYTF. The CDR3 DNA is TGCAGCGTTGGACAGGGAGTTAACGGTGGCTACACCTTC.

This clonotype turned up a few times. The chain joins TRBV4-1 to TRBJ1-2; D perhaps matches TRBD1 (5 bases). Per germline, CDR1 MGHRA and CDR2 YSYEKL. V lost 1 base and J lost 7, with 13 bases in between. The CDR3 totals 14 residues. The CDR3 DNA reads as TGCGCCAGCAGCCAAGGGGCAGGGTCGTCTGGCTACACCTTC. Translating it yields CASSQGAGSSGYTF.

V and J are TRBV7-8 and TRBJ2-4; 7 bases agree with TRBD1. The CDR3 is 17 residues long. Germline CDR1 reads SGHVS; CDR2 reads FQNEAQ. V was clipped by 3 bases and J by 3 bases; unmatched bases: 11. The CDR3 loop reads CASSLVSRDSFKNIQYF. The DNA for the CDR3 is TGTGCCAGCAGCTTGGTGTCCCGGGACAGCTTCAAAAACATTCAGTACTTC. Drawing the rest from reference TRBV7-8 and TRBJ2-4, the complete variable domain is GAGVSQSPRYKVAKRGQDVALRCDPISGHVSLFWYQQALGQGPEFLTYFQNEAQLDKSGLPSDRFFAERPEGSVSTLKIQRTQQEDSAVYLCASSLVSRDSFKNIQYFGAGTRLSVL.

This clonotype was seen at least ten times. The V call is TRBV2, the J call TRBJ1-2; D gene unclear. Germline V gene data show CDR1 as SNHLY and CDR2 as FYNNEI. This CDR3 is built from 12 residues. V shed 6 bases and J shed 5 bases, with 10 bases lying between them. The CDR3 DNA is TGTGCCAGCAGGGCAGGCAAATATGGCTACACCTTC. It yields the protein CASRAGKYGYTF.